The 15 T cell receptor beta chains reported below all come from one sample, sequenced in a study of chemoradiotherapy in HPV16-positive cancers. Profiling relied on immunoSEQ multiplex PCR, and the TCRdb table lists in-frame clones only, not all of them. The data contain 2,100 or so clones, about three quarters of them seen just once; the ten biggest clones take up roughly 30%. Sampling was done from a patient who underwent chemoradiotherapy. The source is a human donor with HPV-associated anogenital cancer.

This clone has just a few counts. The chain has TRBV7-8 and TRBJ2-3, with 14 bases fitting TRBD2. The CDR3 has 18 amino acids. V lost 1 base to trimming and J lost 3 bases; unmatched junction nucleotides: 6. The germline CDR1 and CDR2 sequences are SGHVS and FQNEAQ. The CDR3 sequence is CASSLVTGTSGRTDTQYF. CDR3 nucleotide sequence: TGTGCCAGCAGCTTAGTTACCGGGACTAGCGGGAGAACAGATACGCAGTATTTT.

The chain carries TRBV28 and TRBJ1-5; tentatively, D is TRBD1 (6 bases). This CDR3 contains 15 residues. Germline CDR1 reads MDHEN; CDR2 reads SYDVKM. Deletions cut 2 bases from V and 4 bases from J, with 12 bases between. As DNA, the CDR3 is TGTGCCAGCAGTTTAGGGACAATGGAGAATCAGCCCCAGCATTTT. Its translation: CASSLGTMENQPQHF.

This rearrangement joins TRBV5-4 to TRBJ2-5; 7 bases align to TRBD1. The last part of the DNA fits TRBJ2-7 better; the J call may be wrong. Germline V gene lookup returns CDR1 SGHNT and CDR2 YYREEE (reference sequence). CDR3 length: 14 residues. The CDR3 loop is CASSVGQADYEQYF. The CDR3 bases are TGTGCCAGCAGCGTCGGACAGGCAGACTACGAGCAGTACTTC.

The rearrangement joins TRBV19 to TRBJ1-6; D is perhaps TRBD1 (6 bases). Trimming left V 3 bases short and J 1 base short, with 16 bases between. The CDR3 runs to 18 residues. Germline CDR1 LNHDA, CDR2 SQIVND (reference sequence). DNA of the CDR3: TGTGCCAGTAGTATGATGGTAGGGGGACGGTCCTATAATTCACCCCTCCACTTT. Its protein product is CASSMMVGGRSYNSPLHF.

This sequence joins TRBV7-3 and TRBJ2-3; 11 nucleotides line up with TRBD2. CDR3 length: 17 residues. V lost 4 bases, J lost 3 bases, and 9 bases stayed unmatched. The germline CDR1 and CDR2 sequences are SGHTA and FQGTGA. In DNA form, the CDR3 reads TGTGCCAGCAGCTCGTGGGGTAGCGGGGGGGCTACAGATACGCAGTATTTT. It codes for CASSSWGSGGATDTQYF.

This chain joins TRBV2 and TRBJ1-2, with D possibly matching TRBD1 (5 bases). The CDR3 length is 12 residues. Trimming shortened V by 6 bases and J by 4 bases, and 9 bases separated the two germline ends. In germline, CDR1 is SNHLY, CDR2 FYNNEI. The CDR3: CASRRDVYGYTF. DNA for the CDR3: TGTGCCAGCAGACGGGACGTCTATGGCTACACCTTC.

The chain is built from TRBV7-2 and TRBJ1-4; D remains unclear. This CDR3 comprises 13 residues. Trimming cost V 5 bases and J 3 bases, with 7 bases left between them. Germline lookup yields CDR1 SGHTA and CDR2 FQGNSA. DNA for the CDR3: TGTGCCAGCAGCGTGGAGGCTAATGAAAAACTGTTTTTT. Protein sequence: CASSVEANEKLFF. Full variable domain (rest looked up from reference TRBV7-2 and TRBJ1-4): GAGVSQSPSNKVTEKGKDVELRCDPISGHTALYWYRQSLGQGLEFLIYFQGNSAPDKSGLPSDRFSAERTGGSVSTLTIQRTQQEDSAVYLCASSVEANEKLFFGSGTQLSVL.

The J gene is TRBJ2-7, the V gene TRBV5-6, with D possibly being TRBD1 or TRBD2 (5 bases each). V shed 4 bases and J shed 2 bases, with 13 bases lying between them. Germline V lookup: CDR1 SGHDT, CDR2 YYEEEE. The CDR3 runs 14 residues. The CDR3 bases are TGTGCCAGCAGCGCCGAGGGGAACCCCTACGAGCAGTACTTC. Translation: CASSAEGNPYEQYF.

The chain combines TRBV5-8 with TRBJ1-2; a weak D match, TRBD1 (5 bases). The CDR3 totals 15 residues. Trimming left V 4 bases short and J 4 bases short, with 17 bases between. Germline CDR1 reads SGHTS; CDR2 reads YDEGEE. This CDR3 reads CASSPGTFSIYGYTF. The CDR3 bases are TGTGCCAGCAGCCCCGGGACCTTTTCTATCTATGGCTACACCTTC.

The V and J genes are TRBV4-1 and TRBJ2-1, with 8 positions matching TRBD1. Per the germline V gene, CDR1 is MGHRA and CDR2 is YSYEKL. The CDR3 is 15 amino acids. V lost 2 bases and J lost 9; bases outside the gene matches: 9. The chain's CDR3 is CASSQKDREKSEQFF. In DNA form, the CDR3 reads TGCGCCAGCAGCCAAAAGGACAGGGAGAAGAGTGAGCAGTTCTTC.

The chain is built from TRBV11-2 and TRBJ2-5, with 13 bases matching TRBD2. This CDR3 has 16 amino acids. The J segment lost 4 bases and the V segment lost 4 bases, leaving 6 bases of the junction unmatched. Germline lookup yields CDR1 SGHAT and CDR2 FQNNGV. CDR3 nucleotide sequence: TGTGCCAGCAGCTCGGGGACTAGCGGGATCCTAGAGACCCAGTACTTC. Protein product: CASSSGTSGILETQYF.

V gene TRBV14 combines with J gene TRBJ1-2, with a possible D match to TRBD1 (6 bases). This CDR3 spans 15 amino acids. The germline V and J ends were trimmed by 4 bases and 3 bases, with 15 bases remaining between them. The V gene's germline CDR1 is SGHDN and CDR2 FVKESK. The DNA for the CDR3 is TGTGCCAGCAGCCCGTGGGGGGGCTTTGACTATGGCTACACCTTC. This translates into CASSPWGGFDYGYTF.

This clone occurred once. The V call is TRBV5-6, the J call TRBJ2-2, with 9 bases lining up with TRBD1. V gave up 4 bases and J gave up 10 bases; unmatched junction bases: 11. This CDR3 has 15 amino acids. Germline V lookup: CDR1 SGHDT, CDR2 YYEEEE. CDR3 sequence (DNA): TGTGCCAGCAGCATTGGGACAGGGTATGAGCCGGAGCTGTTTTTT. Its protein product is CASSIGTGYEPELFF. The full variable domain, its missing parts supplied by reference TRBV5-6 and TRBJ2-2, is DAGVTQSPTHLIKTRGQQVTLRCSPKSGHDTVSWYQQALGQGPQFIFQYYEEEERQRGNFPDRFSGHQFPNYSSELNVNALLLGDSALYLCASSIGTGYEPELFFGEGSRLTVL.

The genes are TRBV5-6 and TRBJ2-6; D ambiguous. The CDR3 is 17 amino acids. With 1 base removed from V and 1 base from J, the gap between germline ends came to 12 bases. Looked up from germline, CDR1 is SGHDT and CDR2 is YYEEEE. The CDR3 protein is CASSLRSVYSGANVLTF. CDR3 nucleotide sequence: TGTGCCAGCAGCTTGAGGAGCGTCTATTCTGGGGCCAACGTCCTGACTTTC.

The CDR3 sequence: CASSSIDEQFF. CDR3 nucleotide sequence: TGTGCCAGCAGCAGTATCGATGAGCAGTTCTTC. The rearrangement links TRBV7-8 to TRBJ2-1; no firm D call. The CDR3 is 11 amino acids. Trimming shortened V by 5 bases and J by 8 bases, and 7 bases separated the two germline ends. Germline V gene data show CDR1 as SGHVS and CDR2 as FQNEAQ.